This T cell receptor beta chain comes out of a study of human T cells and chemical hapten exposure. A single record per CDR3 protein comes from TCRdb applying MiXCR to the RACE reads. This table holds some 39,000 distinct CDR3 sequences, roughly 9.5% found once. The study, taken as a whole, reports: After DPC sensitization, TCRs above 1 in 1000 frequency showed no change. In comparison with controls, expanded TCRs gave rise to a significantly larger number of large CDR3 similarity clusters.

Points on this clonotype: Its target is not known.

Germline CDR1 and CDR2: DFQATT and SNEGSKA (reference sequence). Trimming shortened V by 6 bases and J by 4 bases, and 13 bases separated the two germline ends. The CDR3 spans 13 residues. Documented time point: patch test 3, about 24 weeks after DPC sensitization. Specified treatment: therapeutic diphenylcyclopropenone sensitization with weekly scalp DPC. Whole blood, unfractionated, served as the material for total RNA extraction. The material was whole blood, obtained in connection with sensitization to the hapten diphenylcyclopropenone (DPC). This sequence joins TRBV20-1 and TRBJ2-1; no clear D gene. This TCR derives from a man aged 50 or older with alopecia areata. Some clones in this sample may be carry-over from other donors' samples. Written as DNA, the CDR3 is TGCAGTGCGGAACGACTGAGGTACAATGAGCAGTTCTTC. It codes for CSAERLRYNEQFF.